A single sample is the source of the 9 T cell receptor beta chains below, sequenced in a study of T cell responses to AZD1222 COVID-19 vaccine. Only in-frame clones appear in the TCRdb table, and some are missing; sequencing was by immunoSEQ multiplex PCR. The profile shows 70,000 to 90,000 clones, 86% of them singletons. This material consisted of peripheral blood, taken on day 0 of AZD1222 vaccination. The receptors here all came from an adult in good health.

The CDR3 DNA sequence: TGTGCCAGCAGCCAAGATCTGGTGGCTTTAGGTTTGGCTTTCTTT. Protein: CASSQDLVALGLAFF. The chain links TRBV4-2 to TRBJ1-1, with no clear D. Per the germline V gene, CDR1 is LGHNA and CDR2 is YNFKEQ. CDR3 size: 15 residues. The V end lost 0 bases, the J end lost 11 bases, and 19 bases lay between the germline ends.

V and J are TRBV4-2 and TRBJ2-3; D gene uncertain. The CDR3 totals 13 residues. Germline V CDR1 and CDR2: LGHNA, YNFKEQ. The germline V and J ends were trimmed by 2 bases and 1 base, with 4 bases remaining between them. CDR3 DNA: TGTGCCAGCAGCCAATCTCGCACAGATACGCAGTATTTT. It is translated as CASSQSRTDTQYF.

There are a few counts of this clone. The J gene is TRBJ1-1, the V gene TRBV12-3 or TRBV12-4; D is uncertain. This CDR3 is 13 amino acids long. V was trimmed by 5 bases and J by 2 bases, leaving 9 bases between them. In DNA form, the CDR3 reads TGTGCCAGCAGTCGGGCAGGTAACACTGAAGCTTTCTTT. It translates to CASSRAGNTEAFF.

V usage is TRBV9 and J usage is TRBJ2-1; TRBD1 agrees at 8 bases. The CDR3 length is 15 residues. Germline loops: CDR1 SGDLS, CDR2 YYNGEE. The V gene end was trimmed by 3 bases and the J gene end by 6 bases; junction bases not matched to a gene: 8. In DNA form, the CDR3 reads TGTGCCAGCAGCGACGGGACAGGTTGGTTCAATGAGCAGTTCTTC. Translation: CASSDGTGWFNEQFF.

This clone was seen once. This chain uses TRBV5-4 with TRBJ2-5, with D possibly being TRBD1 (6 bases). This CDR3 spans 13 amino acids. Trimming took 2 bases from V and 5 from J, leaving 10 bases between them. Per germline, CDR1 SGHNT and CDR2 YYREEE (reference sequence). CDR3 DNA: TGTGCCAGCAGCTTAACAGGGACCGAGACCCAGTACTTC. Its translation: CASSLTGTETQYF.

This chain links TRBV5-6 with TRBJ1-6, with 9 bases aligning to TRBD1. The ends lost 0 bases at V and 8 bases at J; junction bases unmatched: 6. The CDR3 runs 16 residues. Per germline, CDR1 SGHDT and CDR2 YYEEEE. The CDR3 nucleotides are TGTGCCAGCAGCTTGGAGGGGACAGGGCGACATTCACCCCTCCACTTT. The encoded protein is CASSLEGTGRHSPLHF.

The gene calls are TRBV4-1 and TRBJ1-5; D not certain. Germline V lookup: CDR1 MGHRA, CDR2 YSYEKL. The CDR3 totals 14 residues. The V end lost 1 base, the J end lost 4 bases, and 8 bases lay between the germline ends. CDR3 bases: TGCGCCAGCAGCCAAGTAGGCCCAAATCAGCCCCAGCATTTT. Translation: CASSQVGPNQPQHF.

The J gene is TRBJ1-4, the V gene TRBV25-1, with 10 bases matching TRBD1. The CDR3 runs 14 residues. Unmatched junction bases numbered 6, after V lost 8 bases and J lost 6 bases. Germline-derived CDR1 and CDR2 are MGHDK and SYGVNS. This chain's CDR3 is CASCQTGGYEKLFF. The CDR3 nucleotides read TGTGCCAGCTGCCAGACAGGGGGCTATGAAAAACTGTTTTTT.

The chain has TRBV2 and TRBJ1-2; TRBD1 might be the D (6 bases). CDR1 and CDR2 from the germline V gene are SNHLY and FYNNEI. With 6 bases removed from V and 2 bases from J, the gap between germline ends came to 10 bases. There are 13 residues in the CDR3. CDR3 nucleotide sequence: TGTGCCAGCAGCCGGGACATCAACTATGGCTACACCTTC. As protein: CASSRDINYGYTF. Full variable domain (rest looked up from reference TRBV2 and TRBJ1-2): EPEVTQTPSHQVTQMGQEVILRCVPISNHLYFYWYRQILGQKVEFLVSFYNNEISEKSEIFDDQFSVERPDGSNFTLKIRSTKLEDSAMYFCASSRDINYGYTFGSGTRLTVV.